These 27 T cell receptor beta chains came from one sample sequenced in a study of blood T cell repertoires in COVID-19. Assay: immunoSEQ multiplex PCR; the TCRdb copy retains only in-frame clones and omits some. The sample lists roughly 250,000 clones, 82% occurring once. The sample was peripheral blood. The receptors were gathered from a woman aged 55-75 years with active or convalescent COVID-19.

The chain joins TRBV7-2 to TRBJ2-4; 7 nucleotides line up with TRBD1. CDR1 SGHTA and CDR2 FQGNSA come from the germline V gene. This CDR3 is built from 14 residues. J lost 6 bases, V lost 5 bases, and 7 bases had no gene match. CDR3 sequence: CASSPRQGTNIQYF. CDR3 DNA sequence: TGTGCCAGCAGCCCTAGACAGGGTACAAACATTCAGTACTTC.

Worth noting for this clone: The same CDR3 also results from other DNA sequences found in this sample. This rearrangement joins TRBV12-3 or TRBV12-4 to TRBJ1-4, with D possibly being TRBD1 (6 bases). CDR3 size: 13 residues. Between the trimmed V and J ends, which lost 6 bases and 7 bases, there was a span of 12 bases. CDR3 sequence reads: CASRNTGSEKLFF. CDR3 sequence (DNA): TGTGCCAGCAGAAATACAGGGAGTGAAAAACTGTTTTTT.

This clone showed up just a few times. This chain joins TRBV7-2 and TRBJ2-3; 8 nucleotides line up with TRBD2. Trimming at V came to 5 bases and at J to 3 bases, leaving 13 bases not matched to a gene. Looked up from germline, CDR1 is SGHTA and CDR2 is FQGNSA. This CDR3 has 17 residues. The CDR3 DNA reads TGTGCCAGCAGCGCCACACTACTAGCGGCAAGAACAGATACGCAGTATTTT. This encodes CASSATLLAARTDTQYF.

Written as DNA, the CDR3 is TGTGCCAGTAGTACCTTTGACAGGGCCAATCAGCCCCAGCATTTT. This sequence encodes CASSTFDRANQPQHF. This chain connects TRBV19 to TRBJ1-5, with 7 bases aligning to TRBD1. Trimming took 4 bases from V and 3 from J; bases not matched to a gene: 6. CDR1 is LNHDA, CDR2 SQIVND, per germline (reference sequence). The CDR3 length is 15 residues.

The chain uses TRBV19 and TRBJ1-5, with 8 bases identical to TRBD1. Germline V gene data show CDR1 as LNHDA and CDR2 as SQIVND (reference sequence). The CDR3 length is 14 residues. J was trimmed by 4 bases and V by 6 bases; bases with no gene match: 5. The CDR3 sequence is CASSGQGINQPQHF. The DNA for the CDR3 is TGTGCCAGTAGCGGACAGGGAATAAATCAGCCCCAGCATTTT.

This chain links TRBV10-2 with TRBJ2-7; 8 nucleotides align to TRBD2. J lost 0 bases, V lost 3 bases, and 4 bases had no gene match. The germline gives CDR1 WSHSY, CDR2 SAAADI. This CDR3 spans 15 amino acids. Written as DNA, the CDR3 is TGCGCCAGCAGTGATTTAGCGGGGAGCTCCTACGAGCAGTACTTC. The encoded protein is CASSDLAGSSYEQYF.

CDR3 bases: TGTGCCAGCAGTCCCCAGGGGGGTTTAATGGCTGGAAACACCATATATTTT. Translating it yields CASSPQGGLMAGNTIYF. The V and J genes are TRBV7-2 and TRBJ1-3, with 7 bases identical to TRBD1. From germline, CDR1 is SGHTA and CDR2 FQGNSA. The CDR3 is 17 amino acids. With 6 bases clipped from V and 2 bases from J, the junction kept 13 bases outside the gene matches. Filled out from reference TRBV7-2 and TRBJ1-3, the complete variable domain reads GAGVSQSPSNKVTEKGKDVELRCDPISGHTALYWYRQSLGQGLEFLIYFQGNSAPDKSGLPSDRFSAERTGGSVSTLTIQRTQQEDSAVYLCASSPQGGLMAGNTIYFGEGSWLTVV.

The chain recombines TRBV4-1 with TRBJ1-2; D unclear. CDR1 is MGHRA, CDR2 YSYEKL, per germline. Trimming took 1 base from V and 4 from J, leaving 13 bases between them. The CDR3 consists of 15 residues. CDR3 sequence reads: CASSQVGGRGYGYTF. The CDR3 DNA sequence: TGCGCCAGCAGCCAAGTCGGAGGGCGAGGCTATGGCTACACCTTC.

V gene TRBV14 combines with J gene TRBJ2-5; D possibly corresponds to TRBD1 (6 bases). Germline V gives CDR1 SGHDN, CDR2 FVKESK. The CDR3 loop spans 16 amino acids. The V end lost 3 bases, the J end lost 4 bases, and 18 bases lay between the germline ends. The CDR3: CASSQGDTGRSETQYF. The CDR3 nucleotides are TGTGCCAGCAGCCAGGGGGACACAGGGCGATCAGAGACCCAGTACTTC.

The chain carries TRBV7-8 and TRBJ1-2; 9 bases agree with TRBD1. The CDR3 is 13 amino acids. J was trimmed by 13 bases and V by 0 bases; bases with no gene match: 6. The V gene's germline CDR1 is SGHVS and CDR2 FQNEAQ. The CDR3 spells CASSLALQGAGTF. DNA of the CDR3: TGTGCCAGCAGCTTAGCCTTACAGGGGGCGGGCACCTTC.

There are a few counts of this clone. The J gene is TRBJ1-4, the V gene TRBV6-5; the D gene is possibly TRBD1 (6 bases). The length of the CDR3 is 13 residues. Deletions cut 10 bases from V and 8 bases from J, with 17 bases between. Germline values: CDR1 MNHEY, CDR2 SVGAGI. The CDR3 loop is CATQPGQGEKLFF. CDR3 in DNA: TGTGCCACCCAGCCGGGGCAGGGGGAAAAACTGTTTTTT.

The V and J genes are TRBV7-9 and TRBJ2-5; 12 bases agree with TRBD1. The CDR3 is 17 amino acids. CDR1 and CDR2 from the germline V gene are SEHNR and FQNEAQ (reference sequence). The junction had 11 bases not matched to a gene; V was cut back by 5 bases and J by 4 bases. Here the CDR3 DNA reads TGTGCCAGCAGCCAGGTCGGGACAGGGGGCTTTATAGAGACCCAGTACTTC. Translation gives CASSQVGTGGFIETQYF.

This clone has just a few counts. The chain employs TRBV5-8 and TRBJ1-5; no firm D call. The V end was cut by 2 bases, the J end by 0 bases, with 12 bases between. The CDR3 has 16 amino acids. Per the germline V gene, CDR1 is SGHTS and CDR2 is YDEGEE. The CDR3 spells CASSLRGVNSNQPQHF. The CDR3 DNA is TGTGCCAGCAGCTTAAGAGGAGTGAATAGCAATCAGCCCCAGCATTTT.

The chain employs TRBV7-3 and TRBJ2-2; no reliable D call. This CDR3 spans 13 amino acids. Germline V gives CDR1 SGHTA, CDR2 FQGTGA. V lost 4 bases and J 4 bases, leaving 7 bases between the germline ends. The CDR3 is CASSYQATGELFF. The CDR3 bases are TGTGCCAGCAGCTATCAGGCCACCGGGGAGCTGTTTTTT.

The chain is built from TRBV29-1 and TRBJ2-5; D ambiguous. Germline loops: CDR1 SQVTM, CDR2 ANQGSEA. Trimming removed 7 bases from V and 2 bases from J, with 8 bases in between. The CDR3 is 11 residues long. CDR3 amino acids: CSGQNQETQYF. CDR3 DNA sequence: TGCAGCGGGCAGAATCAAGAGACCCAGTACTTC. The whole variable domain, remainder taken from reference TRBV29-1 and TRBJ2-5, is SAVISQKPSRDICQRGTSLTIQCQVDSQVTMMFWYRQQPGQSLTLIATANQGSEATYESGFVIDKFPISRPNLTFSTLTVSNMSPEDSSIYLCSGQNQETQYFGPGTRLLVL.

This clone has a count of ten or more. CDR3: CATSRGGQITAEQYF. The CDR3 DNA reads TGTGCCACCAGCAGAGGAGGACAGATTACCGCGGAGCAGTACTTC. The chain joins TRBV15 to TRBJ2-7, with D tentatively TRBD1 (6 bases). V was pared by 1 base and J by 7 bases, with 17 bases between. CDR1 and CDR2 (germline): LNHNV, YYDKDF (reference sequence). The CDR3 runs 15 residues.

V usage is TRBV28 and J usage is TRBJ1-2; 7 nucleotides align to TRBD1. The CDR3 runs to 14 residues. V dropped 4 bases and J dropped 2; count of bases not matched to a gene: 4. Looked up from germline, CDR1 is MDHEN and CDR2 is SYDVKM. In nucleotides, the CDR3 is TGTGCCAGCAGTTCCCTGACAGGGAACTATGGCTACACCTTC. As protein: CASSSLTGNYGYTF.

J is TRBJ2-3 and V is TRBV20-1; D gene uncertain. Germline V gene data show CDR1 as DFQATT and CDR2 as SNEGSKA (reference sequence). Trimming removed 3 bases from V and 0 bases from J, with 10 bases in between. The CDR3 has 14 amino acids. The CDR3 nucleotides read TGCAGTGCTAGTGCGTACTCTAGCACAGATACGCAGTATTTT. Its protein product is CSASAYSSTDTQYF.

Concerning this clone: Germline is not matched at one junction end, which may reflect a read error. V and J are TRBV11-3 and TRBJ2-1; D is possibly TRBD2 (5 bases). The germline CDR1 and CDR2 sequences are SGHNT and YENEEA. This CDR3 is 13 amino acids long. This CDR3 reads CTSSGPGGNEQFF. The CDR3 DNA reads TGTACCAGCAGCGGCCCCGGAGGTAATGAGCAGTTCTTC. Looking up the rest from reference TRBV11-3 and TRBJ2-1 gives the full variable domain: EAGVVQSPRYKIIEKKQPVAFWCNPISGHNTLYWYLQNLGQGPELLIRYENEEAVDDSQLPKDRFSAERLKGVDSTLKIQPAELGDSAVYLCTSSGPGGNEQFFGPGTRLTVL.

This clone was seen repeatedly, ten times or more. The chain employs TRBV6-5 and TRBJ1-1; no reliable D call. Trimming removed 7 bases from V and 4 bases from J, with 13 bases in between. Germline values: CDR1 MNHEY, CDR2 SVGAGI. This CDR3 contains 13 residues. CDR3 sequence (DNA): TGTGCCAGCAATTATGGGAGTGGCACTGAAGCTTTCTTT. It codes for CASNYGSGTEAFF.

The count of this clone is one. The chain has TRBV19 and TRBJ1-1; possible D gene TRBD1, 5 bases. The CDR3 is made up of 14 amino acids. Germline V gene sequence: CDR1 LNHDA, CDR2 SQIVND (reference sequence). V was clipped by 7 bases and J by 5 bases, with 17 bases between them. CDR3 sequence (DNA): TGTGCCAGTATCCCCGGGGGGGGAGGAACTGAAGCTTTCTTT. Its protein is CASIPGGGGTEAFF.

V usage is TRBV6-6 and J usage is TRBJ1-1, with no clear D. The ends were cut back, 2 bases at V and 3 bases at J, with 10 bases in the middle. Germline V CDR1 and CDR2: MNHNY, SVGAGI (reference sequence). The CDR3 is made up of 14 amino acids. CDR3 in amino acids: CASSYEGRDTEAFF. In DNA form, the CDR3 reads TGTGCCAGCAGTTACGAGGGCCGGGACACTGAAGCTTTCTTT.

DNA for the CDR3: TGTGCCAGCAGCCCGGGACAGGGGGGCTATAATTCACCCCTCCACTTT. This sequence encodes CASSPGQGGYNSPLHF. The rearrangement joins TRBV28 to TRBJ1-6; TRBD1 agrees at 11 bases. Trimming cost V 6 bases and J 3 bases; bases outside gene matches: 4. Germline V gene data show CDR1 as MDHEN and CDR2 as SYDVKM. This CDR3 is 16 amino acids long.

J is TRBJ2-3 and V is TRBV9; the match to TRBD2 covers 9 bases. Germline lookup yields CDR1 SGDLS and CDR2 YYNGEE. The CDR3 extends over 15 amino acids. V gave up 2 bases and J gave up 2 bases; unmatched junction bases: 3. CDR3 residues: CASSVLAGVTDTQYF. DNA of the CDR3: TGTGCCAGCAGCGTCTTAGCGGGGGTCACAGATACGCAGTATTTT.

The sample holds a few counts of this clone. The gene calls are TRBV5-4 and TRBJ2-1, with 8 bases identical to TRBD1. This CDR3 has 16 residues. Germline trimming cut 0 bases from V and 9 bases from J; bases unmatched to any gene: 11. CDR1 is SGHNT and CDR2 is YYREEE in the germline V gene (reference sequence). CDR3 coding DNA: TGTGCCAGCAGCTTGGCCCCAGGACAGGGTCAGAGTGAGCAGTTCTTC. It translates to CASSLAPGQGQSEQFF.

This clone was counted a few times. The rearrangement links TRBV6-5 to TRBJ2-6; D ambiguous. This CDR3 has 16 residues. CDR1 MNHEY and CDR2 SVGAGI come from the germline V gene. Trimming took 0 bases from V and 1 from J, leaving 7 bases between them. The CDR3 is CASSYSIGSGANVLTF. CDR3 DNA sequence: TGTGCCAGCAGTTACTCGATCGGTTCTGGGGCCAACGTCCTGACTTTC.

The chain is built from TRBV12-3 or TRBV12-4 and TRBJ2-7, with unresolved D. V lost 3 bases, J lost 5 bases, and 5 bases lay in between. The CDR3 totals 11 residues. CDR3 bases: TGTGCCAGCAGTTTGGCCCACGAGCAGTACTTC. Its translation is CASSLAHEQYF.